The entry below describes one TCR beta chain. Its target is unknown. This specimen belongs to a study of T cell responses to AZD1222 COVID-19 vaccine. Produced via immunoSEQ multiplex PCR; TCRdb's table is partial and in-frame only. In the table there are 120,000 or so clones, 85% to 90% of which are singletons. Study-level results: Clonal diversity was possibly underestimated, and white British individuals and females predominated among donors.

CDR1 and CDR2 (germline): SGHDT, YYEEEE. This CDR3 comprises 14 residues. Germline trimming cut 4 bases from V and 3 bases from J; bases unmatched to any gene: 2. The material was peripheral blood, obtained on day 0 of AZD1222 vaccination. The rearrangement uses TRBV5-6 and TRBJ1-5; 9 bases are shared with TRBD1. The source is an adult in good health. The CDR3 bases are TGTGCCAGCAGCCGGACAGGGGACAATCAGCCCCAGCATTTT. It encodes CASSRTGDNQPQHF.